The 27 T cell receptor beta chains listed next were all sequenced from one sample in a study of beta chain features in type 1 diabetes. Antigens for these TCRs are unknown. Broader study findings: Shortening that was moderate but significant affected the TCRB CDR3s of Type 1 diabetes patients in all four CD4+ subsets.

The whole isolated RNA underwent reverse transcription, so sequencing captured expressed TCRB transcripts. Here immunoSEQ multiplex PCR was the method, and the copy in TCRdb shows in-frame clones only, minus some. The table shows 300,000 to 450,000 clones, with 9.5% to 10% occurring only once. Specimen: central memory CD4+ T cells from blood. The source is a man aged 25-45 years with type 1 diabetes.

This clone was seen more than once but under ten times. CDR3 amino acids: CSVYRGGVFGAFF. The CDR3 nucleotides are TGCAGCGTATACAGGGGTGGGGTTTTTGGAGCTTTCTTT. The gene calls are TRBV29-1 and TRBJ1-1, with 7 bases fitting TRBD1. CDR3 length equals 13 residues. Germline V lookup: CDR1 SQVTM, CDR2 ANQGSEA. After removal of 6 bases from V and 10 bases from J, the junction contained 14 bases not matched to a gene.

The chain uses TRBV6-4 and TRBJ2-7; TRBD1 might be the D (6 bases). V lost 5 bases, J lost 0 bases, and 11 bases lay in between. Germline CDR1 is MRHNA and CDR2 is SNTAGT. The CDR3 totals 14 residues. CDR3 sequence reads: CASSFNRASYEQYF. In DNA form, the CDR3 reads TGTGCCAGCAGTTTCAACAGGGCCTCCTACGAGCAGTACTTC.

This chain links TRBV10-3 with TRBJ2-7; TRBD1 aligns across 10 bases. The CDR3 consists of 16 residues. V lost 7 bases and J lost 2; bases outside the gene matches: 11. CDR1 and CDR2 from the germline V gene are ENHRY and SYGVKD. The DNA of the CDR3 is TGTGCCATCACAGACGCGGACAGGGGGATCACCTACGAGCAGTACTTC. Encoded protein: CAITDADRGITYEQYF.

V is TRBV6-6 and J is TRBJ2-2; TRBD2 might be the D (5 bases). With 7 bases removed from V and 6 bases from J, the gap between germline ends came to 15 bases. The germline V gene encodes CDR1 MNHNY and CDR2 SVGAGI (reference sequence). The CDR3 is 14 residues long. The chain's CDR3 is CASTAGAGPGELFF. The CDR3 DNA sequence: TGTGCCAGCACGGCGGGTGCCGGGCCCGGGGAGCTGTTTTTT.

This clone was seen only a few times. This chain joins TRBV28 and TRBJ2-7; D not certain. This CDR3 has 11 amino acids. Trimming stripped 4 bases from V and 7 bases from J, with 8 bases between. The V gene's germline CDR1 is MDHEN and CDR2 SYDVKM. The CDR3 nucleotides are TGTGCCAGCAGTTGGGCGAATGAGCAGTACTTC. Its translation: CASSWANEQYF.

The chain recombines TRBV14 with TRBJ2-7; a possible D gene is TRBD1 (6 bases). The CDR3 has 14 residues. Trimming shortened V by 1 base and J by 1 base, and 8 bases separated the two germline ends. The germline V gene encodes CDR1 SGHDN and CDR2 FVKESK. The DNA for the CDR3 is TGTGCCAGCAGCCAAGGGGACATATCCTACGAGCAGTACTTC. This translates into CASSQGDISYEQYF.

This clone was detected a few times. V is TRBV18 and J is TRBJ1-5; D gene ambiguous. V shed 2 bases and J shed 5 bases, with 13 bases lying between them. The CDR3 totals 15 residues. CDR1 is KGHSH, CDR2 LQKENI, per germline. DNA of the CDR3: TGTGCCAGCTCACCAGACTCTAACCGGGATCAGCCCCAGCATTTT. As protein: CASSPDSNRDQPQHF.

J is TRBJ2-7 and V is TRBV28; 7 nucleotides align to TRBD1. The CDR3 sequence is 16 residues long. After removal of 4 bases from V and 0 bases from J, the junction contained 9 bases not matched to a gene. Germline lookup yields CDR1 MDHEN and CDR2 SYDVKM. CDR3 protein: CASSSPGQRSSYEQYF. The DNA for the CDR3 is TGTGCCAGCAGTTCCCCGGGACAGAGGAGCTCCTACGAGCAGTACTTC.

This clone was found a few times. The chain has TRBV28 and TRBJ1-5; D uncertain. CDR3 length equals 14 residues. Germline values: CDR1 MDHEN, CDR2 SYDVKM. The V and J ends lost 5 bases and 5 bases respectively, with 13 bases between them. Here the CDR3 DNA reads TGTGCCAGCAGTCCTCCGACATATTATCAGCCCCAGCATTTT. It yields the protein CASSPPTYYQPQHF.

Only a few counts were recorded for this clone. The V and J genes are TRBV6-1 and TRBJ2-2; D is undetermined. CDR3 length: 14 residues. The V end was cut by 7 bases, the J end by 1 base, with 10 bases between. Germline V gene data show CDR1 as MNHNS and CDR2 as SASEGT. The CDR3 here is CASIIGQNTGELFF. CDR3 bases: TGTGCCAGCATCATCGGCCAGAACACCGGGGAGCTGTTTTTT.

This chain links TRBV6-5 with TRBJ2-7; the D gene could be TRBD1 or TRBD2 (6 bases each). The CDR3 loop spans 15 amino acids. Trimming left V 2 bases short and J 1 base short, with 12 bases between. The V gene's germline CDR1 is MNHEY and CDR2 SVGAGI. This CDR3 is CASSYRGARSYEQYF. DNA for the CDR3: TGTGCCAGCAGTTACAGGGGGGCTCGATCCTACGAGCAGTACTTC.

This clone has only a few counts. The CDR3 DNA reads TGTGCCTGGAGTGCCTCCGAGTTCGGACAGTTCTTC. It encodes CAWSASEFGQFF. The rearrangement joins TRBV30 to TRBJ2-1; D unresolved. The germline CDR1 and CDR2 sequences are GTSNPN and SVGIG (reference sequence). Trimming removed 1 base from V and 13 bases from J, with 14 bases in between. This CDR3 spans 12 amino acids.

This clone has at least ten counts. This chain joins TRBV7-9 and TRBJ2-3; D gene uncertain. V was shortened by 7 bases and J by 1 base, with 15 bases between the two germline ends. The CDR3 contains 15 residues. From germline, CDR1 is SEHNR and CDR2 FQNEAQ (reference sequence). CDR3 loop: CASTHLRLRTDTQYF. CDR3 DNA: TGTGCCAGCACTCATCTGAGACTCCGCACAGATACGCAGTATTTT.

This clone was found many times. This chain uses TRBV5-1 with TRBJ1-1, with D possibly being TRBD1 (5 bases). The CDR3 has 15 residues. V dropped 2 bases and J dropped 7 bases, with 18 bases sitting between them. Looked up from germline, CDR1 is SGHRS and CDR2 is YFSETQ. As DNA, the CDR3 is TGCGCCAGCAGCTTAATGGGGCGCAGTGGTATTGAAGCTTTCTTT. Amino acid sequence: CASSLMGRSGIEAFF.

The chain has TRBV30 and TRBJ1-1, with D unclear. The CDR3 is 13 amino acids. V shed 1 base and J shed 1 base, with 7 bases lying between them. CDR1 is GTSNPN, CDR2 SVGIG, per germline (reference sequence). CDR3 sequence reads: CAWSEEENTEAFF. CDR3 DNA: TGTGCCTGGAGTGAGGAGGAGAACACTGAAGCTTTCTTT. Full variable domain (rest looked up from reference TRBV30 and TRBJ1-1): SQTIHQWPATLVQPVGSPLSLECTVEGTSNPNLYWYRQAAGRGLQLLFYSVGIGQISSEVPQNLSASRPQDRQFILSSKKLLLSDSGFYLCAWSEEENTEAFFGQGTRLTVV.

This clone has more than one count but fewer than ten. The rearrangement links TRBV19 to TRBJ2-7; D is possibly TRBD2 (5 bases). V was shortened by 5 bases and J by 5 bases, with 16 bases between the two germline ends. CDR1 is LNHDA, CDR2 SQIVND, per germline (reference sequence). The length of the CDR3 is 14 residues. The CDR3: CASSGGRRYNEQYF. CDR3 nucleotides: TGTGCCAGTAGTGGAGGCCGGAGGTACAACGAGCAGTACTTC.

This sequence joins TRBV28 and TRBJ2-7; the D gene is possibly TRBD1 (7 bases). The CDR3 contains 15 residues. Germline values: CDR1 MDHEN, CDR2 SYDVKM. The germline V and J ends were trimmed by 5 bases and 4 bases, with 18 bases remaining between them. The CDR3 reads CASSLRGEPAYEQYF. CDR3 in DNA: TGTGCCAGCAGTCTCAGGGGGGAGCCGGCTTACGAGCAGTACTTC.

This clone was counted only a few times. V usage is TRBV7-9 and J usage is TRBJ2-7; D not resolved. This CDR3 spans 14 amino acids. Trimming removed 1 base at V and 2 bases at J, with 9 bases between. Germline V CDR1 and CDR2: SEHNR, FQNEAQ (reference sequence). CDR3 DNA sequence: TGTGCCAGCAGCTTAGGGGCGGATACCTACGAGCAGTACTTC. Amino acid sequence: CASSLGADTYEQYF.

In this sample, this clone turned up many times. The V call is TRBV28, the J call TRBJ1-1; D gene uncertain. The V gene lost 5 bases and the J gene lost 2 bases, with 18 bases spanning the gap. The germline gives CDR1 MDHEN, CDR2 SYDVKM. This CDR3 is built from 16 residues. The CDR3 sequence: CASSPLPRGGNTEAFF. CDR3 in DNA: TGTGCCAGCAGTCCTCTCCCTCGAGGAGGTAACACTGAAGCTTTCTTT.

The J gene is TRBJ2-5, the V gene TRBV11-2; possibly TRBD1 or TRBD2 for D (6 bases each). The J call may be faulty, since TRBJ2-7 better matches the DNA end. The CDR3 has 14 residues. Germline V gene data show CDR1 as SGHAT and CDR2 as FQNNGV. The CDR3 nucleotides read TGTGCCAGCAGCCGGCAGGGGACTCTTTACGAGCAGTACTTC. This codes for CASSRQGTLYEQYF.

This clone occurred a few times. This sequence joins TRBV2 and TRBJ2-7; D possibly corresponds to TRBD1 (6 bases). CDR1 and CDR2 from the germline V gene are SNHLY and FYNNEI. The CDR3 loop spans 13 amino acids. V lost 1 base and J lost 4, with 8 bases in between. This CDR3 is CASSEGDTYEQYF. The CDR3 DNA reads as TGTGCCAGCAGTGAAGGGGACACTTACGAGCAGTACTTC.

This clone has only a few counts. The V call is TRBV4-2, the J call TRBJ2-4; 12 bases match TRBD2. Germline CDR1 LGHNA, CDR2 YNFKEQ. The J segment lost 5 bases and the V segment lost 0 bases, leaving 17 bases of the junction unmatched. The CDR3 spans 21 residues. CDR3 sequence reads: CASSQDQTSGRSWNRQNIQYF. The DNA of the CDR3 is TGTGCCAGCAGCCAAGACCAAACTAGCGGGAGGTCATGGAATCGCCAAAACATTCAGTACTTC.

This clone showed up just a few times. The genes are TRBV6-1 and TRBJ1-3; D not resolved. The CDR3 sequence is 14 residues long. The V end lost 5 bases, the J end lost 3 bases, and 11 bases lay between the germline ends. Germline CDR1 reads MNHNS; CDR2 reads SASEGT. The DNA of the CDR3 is TGTGCCAGCAGTCAGGAGGTGTATGGAAACACCATATATTTT. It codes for CASSQEVYGNTIYF.

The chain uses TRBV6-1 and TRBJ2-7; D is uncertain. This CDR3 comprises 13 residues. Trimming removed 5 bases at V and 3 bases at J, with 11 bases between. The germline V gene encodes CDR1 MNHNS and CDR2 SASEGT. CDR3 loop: CASSYDGYYEQYF. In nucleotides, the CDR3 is TGTGCCAGCAGTTATGACGGTTACTACGAGCAGTACTTC.

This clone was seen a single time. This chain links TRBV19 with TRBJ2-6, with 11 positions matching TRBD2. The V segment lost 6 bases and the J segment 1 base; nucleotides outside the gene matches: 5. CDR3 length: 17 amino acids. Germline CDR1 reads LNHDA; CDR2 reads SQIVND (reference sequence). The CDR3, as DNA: TGTGCCAGTAGCCTACTAGCGGGAGTGTCTGGGGCCAACGTCCTGACTTTC. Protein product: CASSLLAGVSGANVLTF.

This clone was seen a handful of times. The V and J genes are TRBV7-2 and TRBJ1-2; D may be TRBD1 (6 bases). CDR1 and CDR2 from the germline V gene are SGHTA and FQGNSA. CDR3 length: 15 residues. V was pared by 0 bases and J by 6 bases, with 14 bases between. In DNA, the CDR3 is TGTGCCAGCAGCTTAGCCCTGGGGGCGGGGGATGGCTACACCTTC. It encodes CASSLALGAGDGYTF.

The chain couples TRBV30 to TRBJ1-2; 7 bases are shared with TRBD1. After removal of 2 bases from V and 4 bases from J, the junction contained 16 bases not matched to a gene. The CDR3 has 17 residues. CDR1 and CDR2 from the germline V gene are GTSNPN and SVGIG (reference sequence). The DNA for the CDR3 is TGTGCCTGGAGTCCCCCCCTAGGCAGGGGGTCATCCTATGGCTACACCTTC. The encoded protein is CAWSPPLGRGSSYGYTF.